The T cell receptor (beta chain) described here comes from a study of blood T cell repertoires in COVID-19. Sequencing was performed with immunoSEQ multiplex PCR; in TCRdb, only in-frame clones are kept and a portion is missing. The sample has more than 300,000 clones, around nine tenths seen once. Cohorts were based on clinical histories the participants reported. The CDR3 is made up of 15 amino acids. Germline V CDR1 and CDR2: SGHTS, YDEGEE. The ends lost 3 bases at V and 6 bases at J; junction bases unmatched: 6. The sequencing input was PBMCs or T cells enriched from blood (not recorded which). This receptor was obtained from a woman aged 18-29 years who had recovered from COVID-19. The V and J genes are TRBV5-8 and TRBJ1-5; the match to TRBD1 covers 10 bases. The CDR3 sequence is CASSSRQGARQPQHF. DNA for the CDR3: TGTGCCAGCAGCTCGCGACAGGGGGCGCGTCAGCCCCAGCATTTT.